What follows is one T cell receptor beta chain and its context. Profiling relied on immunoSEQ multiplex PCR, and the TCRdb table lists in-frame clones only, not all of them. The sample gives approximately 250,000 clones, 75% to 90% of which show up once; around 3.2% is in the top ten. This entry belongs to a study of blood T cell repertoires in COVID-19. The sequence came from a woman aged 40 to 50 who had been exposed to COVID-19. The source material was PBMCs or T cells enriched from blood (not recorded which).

The CDR3 region is CASSPDTGELFF. Here the CDR3 DNA reads TGTGCCAGCAGCCCCGACACCGGGGAGCTGTTTTTT. J is TRBJ2-2 and V is TRBV3-1 (or the pseudogene TRBV3-2); D not resolved. CDR1 LGHDT and CDR2 YNNKEL come from the germline V gene (reference sequence). The length of the CDR3 is 12 residues. Trimming shortened V by 4 bases and J by 3 bases, and 3 bases separated the two germline ends.